This T cell receptor (beta chain) derives from a study of response to subunit inactivated influenza vaccine (dated by TCRdb to 2016 to 2019). In terms of the full investigation: To follow how T cells responded to a trivalent subunit inactivated influenza vaccine, the researchers relied on deep quantitative profiling of the T cell receptor repertoire.

The library was made by RT-PCR. This sample was sequenced with an Illumina HiSeq 2500. TCRdb reworked the public reads: Q25 trimming with fastp, MiXCR clone assembly, productive beta chains retained. Rows are combined by CDR3 protein, so each entry shows the most common genes and DNA. The sample includes 550,000 to 800,000 distinct CDR3 sequences, with less than 20% observed a single time. The top ten constitute roughly 10% of the sample. The CDR3 contains 13 residues, cysteine and phenylalanine counted. Only the CDR3 portion is preserved as DNA: 39 bases, with reading frame beginning at the first base. The junction shows trimming of 8 bases on V and 1 base on J, plus 12 bases between the germline ends. The germline V gene (reference sequence) sets CDR1 to MNHEY and CDR2 to SMNVEV. In this sample, this clonotype turned up a few times. What this receptor recognizes is not known. No base quality information exists; no much larger clone differs at one position.

Overall results and qualifications from the work: According to the authors, only a limited number of new T cells may be recruited by each seasonal influenza vaccination.

This sample comprised PBMCs from blood, obtained 11 to 12 days after vaccination. Recombination linked TRBV27 to TRBJ2-7; the D gene could be TRBD1 or TRBD2, each one agreeing over 5 bases. This receptor was obtained from a man aged 50 to 59 who received an inactivated influenza vaccine. Donor details come from another sample of the same person, matched by shared clones. CDR3 reads: CASRGALSYEQYF. The DNA sequence is as follows: TGTGCCAGCCGAGGGGCCCTTTCCTACGAGCAGTACTTC.